This entry features one TCR beta chain sequence. Its specificity is unknown. These data originate in a study of T cell responses to AZD1222 COVID-19 vaccine. Study conclusions and caveats: Increases in Spike-specific TCR breadth and depth were seen after two AZD1222 doses.

Repertoires were generated with immunoSEQ multiplex PCR, while TCRdb's copy carries only in-frame clones and drops some. The table shows about 130,000 clones, with around 92% occurring only once. Trimming stripped 3 bases from V and 6 bases from J, with 12 bases between. CDR3 length: 13 residues. The germline CDR1 and CDR2 sequences are LGHDT and YNNKEL (reference sequence). The origin of this receptor is an adult in good health. The rearrangement links TRBV3-1 (or the pseudogene TRBV3-2) to TRBJ2-7; D possibly uses TRBD1 or TRBD2 (6 bases each). The sequences come from peripheral blood, collected on day 0 of AZD1222 vaccination. CDR3 residues: CASSQTRGGEQYF. The CDR3 DNA sequence: TGTGCCAGCAGCCAGACCAGGGGAGGCGAGCAGTACTTC.